These 5 T cell receptor beta chains were all obtained from the same sample, sequenced in a study of T cells after yellow fever vaccination. TCRdb processed the 5' RACE reads anew with MiXCR; each CDR3 protein has one entry. Among about 340,000 distinct CDR3 sequences, under 5% were seen once, and the ten largest hold 20% to 25%. Sequenced here: PBMCs, sampled 5 days after the yellow fever booster vaccination. Every receptor here comes from a man younger than 35 who received the YFV17D yellow fever vaccine.

This chain uses TRBV10-2 with TRBJ1-1, with D possibly being TRBD1 (5 bases). The germline V gene encodes CDR1 WSHSY and CDR2 SAAADI. The length of the CDR3 is 15 residues. V was shortened by 3 bases and J by 5 bases, with 16 bases between the two germline ends. The CDR3 loop reads CASSDRTSRWTEAFF. The CDR3 DNA reads TGCGCCAGCAGTGATAGGACAAGCCGGTGGACTGAAGCTTTCTTT.

The gene calls are TRBV29-1 and TRBJ2-7; D may match TRBD1 or TRBD2 (5 bases each). This CDR3 comprises 11 residues. Trimming stripped 4 bases from V and 7 bases from J, with 11 bases between. Germline V gene data show CDR1 as SQVTM and CDR2 as ANQGSEA. CDR3 nucleotide sequence: TGCAGCGTTGGGGACGGTGGGGAGCAGTACGTC. This sequence encodes CSVGDGGEQYV.

This chain connects TRBV28 to TRBJ1-1, with D tentatively TRBD1 (5 bases). The V and J ends lost 7 bases and 5 bases respectively, with 14 bases between them. Germline assignment: CDR1 MDHEN and CDR2 SYDVKM. The CDR3 totals 13 residues. The CDR3 DNA reads as TGTGCCAGCAAAGGGGCGCGGAGAACTGAAGCTTTCTTT. Its translation is CASKGARRTEAFF.

The CDR3 DNA reads as TGTGCCAGCAGCCGTACAGGGGGCCCCAATCAGCCCCAGCATTTT. Translating gives CASSRTGGPNQPQHF. This chain connects TRBV12-3 or TRBV12-4 to TRBJ1-5, with TRBD1 matching 9 bases. Losses at the gene ends were 6 bases for V and 3 bases for J; bases not matched to a gene: 6. The CDR3 consists of 15 residues.

This clonotype turned up a few times. The genes are TRBV10-3 and TRBJ1-4; D might be TRBD1 (6 bases). The CDR3 runs 14 residues. Trimming left V 10 bases short and J 5 bases short, with 17 bases between. Germline CDR1 and CDR2: ENHRY and SYGVKD. The CDR3 loop is CATRGTNGNEKLFF. In DNA, the CDR3 is TGTGCCACTCGTGGGACAAACGGCAATGAAAAACTGTTTTTT.